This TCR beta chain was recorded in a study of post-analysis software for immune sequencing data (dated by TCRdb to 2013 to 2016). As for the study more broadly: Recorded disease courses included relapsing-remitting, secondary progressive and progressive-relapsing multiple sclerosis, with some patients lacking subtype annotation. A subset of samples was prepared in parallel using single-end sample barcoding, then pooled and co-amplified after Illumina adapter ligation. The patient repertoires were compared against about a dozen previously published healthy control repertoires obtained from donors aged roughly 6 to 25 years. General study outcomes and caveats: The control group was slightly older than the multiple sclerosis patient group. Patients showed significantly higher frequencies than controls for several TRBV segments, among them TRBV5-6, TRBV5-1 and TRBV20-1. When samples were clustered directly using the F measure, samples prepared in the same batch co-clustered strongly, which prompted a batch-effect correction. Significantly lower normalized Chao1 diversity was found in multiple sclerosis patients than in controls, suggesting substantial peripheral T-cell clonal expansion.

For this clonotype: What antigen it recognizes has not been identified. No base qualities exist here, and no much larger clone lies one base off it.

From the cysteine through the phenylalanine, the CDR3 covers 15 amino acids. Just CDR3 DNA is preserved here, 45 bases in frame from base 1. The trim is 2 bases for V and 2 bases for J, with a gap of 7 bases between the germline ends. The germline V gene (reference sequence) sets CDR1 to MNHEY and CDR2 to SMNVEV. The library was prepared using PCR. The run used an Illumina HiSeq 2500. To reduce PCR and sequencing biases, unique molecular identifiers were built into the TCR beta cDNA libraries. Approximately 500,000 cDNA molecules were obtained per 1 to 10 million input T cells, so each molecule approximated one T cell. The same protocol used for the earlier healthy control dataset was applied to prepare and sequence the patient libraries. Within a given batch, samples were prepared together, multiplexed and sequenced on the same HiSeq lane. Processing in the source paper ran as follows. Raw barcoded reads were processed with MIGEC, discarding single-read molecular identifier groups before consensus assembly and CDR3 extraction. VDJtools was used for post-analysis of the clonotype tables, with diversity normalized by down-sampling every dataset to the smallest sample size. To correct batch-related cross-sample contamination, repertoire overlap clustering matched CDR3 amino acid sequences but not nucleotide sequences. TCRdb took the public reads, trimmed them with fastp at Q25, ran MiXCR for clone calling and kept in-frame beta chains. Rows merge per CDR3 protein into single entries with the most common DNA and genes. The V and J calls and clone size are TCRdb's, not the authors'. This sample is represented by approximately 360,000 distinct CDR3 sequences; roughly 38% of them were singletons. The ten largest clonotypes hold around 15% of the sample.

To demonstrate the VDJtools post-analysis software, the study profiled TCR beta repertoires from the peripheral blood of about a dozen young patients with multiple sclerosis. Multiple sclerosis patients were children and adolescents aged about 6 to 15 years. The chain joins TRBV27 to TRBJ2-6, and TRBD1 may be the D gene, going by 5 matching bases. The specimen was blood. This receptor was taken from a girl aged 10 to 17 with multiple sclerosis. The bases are TGTGCCAGCAGTTTAGCCAGGGCTGGGGCCAACGTCCTGACTTTC. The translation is CASSLARAGANVLTF.